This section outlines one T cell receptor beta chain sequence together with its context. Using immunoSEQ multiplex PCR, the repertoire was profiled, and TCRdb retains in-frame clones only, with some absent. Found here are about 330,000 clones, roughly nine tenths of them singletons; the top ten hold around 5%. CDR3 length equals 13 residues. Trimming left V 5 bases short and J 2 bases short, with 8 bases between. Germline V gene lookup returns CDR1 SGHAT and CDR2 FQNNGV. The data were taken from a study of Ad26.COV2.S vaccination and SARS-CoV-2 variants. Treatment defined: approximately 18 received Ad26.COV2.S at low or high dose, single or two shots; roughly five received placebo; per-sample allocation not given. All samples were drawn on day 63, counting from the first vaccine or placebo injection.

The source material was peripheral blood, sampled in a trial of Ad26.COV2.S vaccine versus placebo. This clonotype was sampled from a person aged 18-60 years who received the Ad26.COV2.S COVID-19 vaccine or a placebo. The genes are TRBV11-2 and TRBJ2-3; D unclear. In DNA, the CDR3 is TGTGCCAGCAGCCCCCAACCCACAGATACGCAGTATTTT. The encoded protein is CASSPQPTDTQYF.